A single sample is the source of the 9 T cell receptor beta chains below, sequenced in a study of vaccination and CD4 T cells after COVID-19. Cultured CD4+ T cells had their DNA profiled by the Oncomine TCR Beta short-read assay. Each CDR3 protein gets one entry after TCRdb re-called the PCR reads with MiXCR. The profile shows roughly 24,000 distinct CDR3 sequences, 55% to 70% of them singletons. Documented treatment: roughly ten-day PBMC culture with coronavirus spike peptide pools or control peptides (ViraFEST assay). No antigen is known for these receptors. The sequencing input was CD4+ T cells from blood, cultured in vitro. Receptors were obtained from a human donor who had recovered from COVID-19.

The count of this clonotype is one. This chain uses TRBV20-1 with TRBJ2-4; D possibly corresponds to TRBD2 (6 bases). V lost 1 base to trimming and J lost 2 bases, with 15 bases between them. CDR3 length: 16 residues. Looked up from germline, CDR1 is DFQATT and CDR2 is SNEGSKA (reference sequence). The CDR3 DNA reads TGCAGTGCTAGAGGGCTAGCGTACCTGACCAAAAACATTCAGTACTTC. As protein: CSARGLAYLTKNIQYF.

This clonotype was seen only a few times. The chain has TRBV7-2 and TRBJ1-5, with D perhaps TRBD1 (5 bases). Germline CDR1 and CDR2: SGHTA and FQGNSA. The CDR3 has 13 amino acids. V lost 7 bases to trimming and J lost 7 bases, with 14 bases between them. The CDR3 sequence: CASTPGREQPQHF. In DNA form, the CDR3 reads TGTGCCAGCACCCCAGGGAGGGAACAGCCCCAGCATTTT. Using reference TRBV7-2 and TRBJ1-5 for the parts outside the CDR3, the full variable domain is GAGVSQSPSNKVTEKGKDVELRCDPISGHTALYWYRQSLGQGLEFLIYFQGNSAPDKSGLPSDRFSAERTGGSVSTLTIQRTQQEDSAVYLCASTPGREQPQHFGDGTRLSIL.

Within the sample, this clonotype is medium-sized. The chain has TRBV7-8 and TRBJ1-2; 10 positions agree with TRBD1. CDR1 and CDR2 (germline): SGHVS, FQNEAQ. V lost 1 base, J lost 0 bases, and 17 bases stayed unmatched. The CDR3 has 21 amino acids. CDR3 sequence (DNA): TGTGCCAGCAGCTTAGGTCGGACTTCGGGACAGGGGCCAGATTCTAACTATGGCTACACCTTC. It encodes CASSLGRTSGQGPDSNYGYTF.

The rearrangement uses TRBV7-9 and TRBJ1-5; no definite D call. The CDR3 spans 16 residues. Trimming stripped 5 bases from V and 1 base from J, with 15 bases between. Germline CDR1 SEHNR, CDR2 FQNEAQ (reference sequence). The CDR3 DNA reads as TGTGCCAGCAGCGTCGATTCCGGGCTGAGCAATCAGCCCCAGCATTTT. Residues: CASSVDSGLSNQPQHF. The full variable domain, rest sourced from reference TRBV7-9 and TRBJ1-5, is DTGVSQNPRHKITKRGQNVTFRCDPISEHNRLYWYRQTLGQGPEFLTYFQNEAQLEKSRLLSDRFSAERPKGSFSTLEIQRTEQGDSAMYLCASSVDSGLSNQPQHFGDGTRLSIL.

This clonotype was counted between two and nine times. J is TRBJ1-5 and V is TRBV6-2 or TRBV6-3; 8 bases line up with TRBD1. Germline-derived CDR1 and CDR2 are MNHEY and SVGEGT. V shed 1 base, J shed 1 base, and the junction held 9 bases outside the gene matches. The CDR3 has 18 amino acids. The CDR3, as DNA: TGTGCCAGCAGTTACTGGCAGGGGGCCCCGAGGAGCAATCAGCCCCAGCATTTT. The encoded protein is CASSYWQGAPRSNQPQHF.

The CDR3 region is CASSTRAVNYGYTF. The CDR3, as DNA: TGTGCCAGCAGTACCCGGGCAGTTAACTATGGCTACACCTTC. This sequence joins TRBV27 and TRBJ1-2, with D unresolved. Germline loops: CDR1 MNHEY, CDR2 SMNVEV (reference sequence). This CDR3 is built from 14 residues. Trimming removed 5 bases from V and 1 base from J, with 11 bases in between.

V is TRBV7-9 and J is TRBJ2-7, with D uncertain. Germline V gives CDR1 SEHNR, CDR2 FQNEAQ (reference sequence). The CDR3 consists of 15 residues. The V gene lost 5 bases and the J gene lost 1 base, with 15 bases spanning the gap. CDR3 in amino acids: CASSPRPADSYEQYF. CDR3 bases: TGTGCCAGCAGCCCCCGACCCGCCGATTCCTACGAGCAGTACTTC.

The rearrangement joins TRBV12-3 or TRBV12-4 to TRBJ2-7, with 7 bases lining up with TRBD1. With 4 bases clipped from V and 3 bases from J, the junction kept 9 bases outside the gene matches. The CDR3 is made up of 15 amino acids. The CDR3 region has the DNA TGTGCCAGCAGTTATGGGCACCGACAGGGCTACGAGCAGTACTTC. Residues: CASSYGHRQGYEQYF.

The CDR3 bases are TGTGCCAGCAGCGGGGTGACAGGGGCAGGAAACACCATATATTTT. Protein: CASSGVTGAGNTIYF. J is TRBJ1-3 and V is TRBV7-2, with TRBD1 matching 8 bases. V shed 5 bases and J 4 bases; nucleotides not matched to a gene: 7. The length of the CDR3 is 15 residues. CDR1 and CDR2 from the germline V gene are SGHTA and FQGNSA.